Presented here are 23 T cell receptor beta chains from one specimen sequenced in a study of T cells in Graves' hyperthyroidism and ophthalmopathy. It was RNA transcripts that yielded the amplified TCR beta CDR3 regions. Researchers ran a first-round RT-PCR on the TCR CDR3 using the HTBI primer set. Each CDR3 protein is one row after TCRdb ran MiXCR on the multiplex PCR reads. The repertoire holds roughly 400,000 distinct CDR3 sequences, less than 20% seen once, with roughly 26% in the top ten. Sequencing was carried out using blood. The receptors were sampled from a woman aged 18-35 years with Graves' hyperthyroidism that later progressed to Graves' ophthalmopathy.

This clonotype has more than one count but fewer than ten. The rearrangement joins TRBV20-1 to TRBJ2-2; 11 bases align to TRBD2. The CDR3 is made up of 21 amino acids. V lost 1 base and J lost 3; bases outside the gene matches: 19. Germline loops: CDR1 DFQATT, CDR2 SNEGSKA (reference sequence). The CDR3 coding sequence is TGCAGTGCTAGAGCAAGTGATAACGAACTAGCGGGAGATCAGGACACCGGGGAGCTGTTTTTT. Protein: CSARASDNELAGDQDTGELFF.

This clonotype has ten or more counts. This chain connects TRBV18 to TRBJ1-2, with 8 bases identical to TRBD1. The ends lost 2 bases at V and 6 bases at J; junction bases unmatched: 8. The CDR3 totals 15 residues. Germline assignment: CDR1 KGHSH and CDR2 LQKENI. As DNA, the CDR3 is TGTGCCAGCTCACCATCAGGGGGCGCGTTCGATGGCTACACCTTC. Translation: CASSPSGGAFDGYTF.

The chain links TRBV19 to TRBJ2-7; D ambiguous. V lost 3 bases and J lost 3, with 9 bases in between. There are 13 residues in the CDR3. CDR1 LNHDA and CDR2 SQIVND come from the germline V gene (reference sequence). CDR3 nucleotides: TGTGCCAGTAGTATCGGTTACGGCTACGAGCAGTACTTC. Translation: CASSIGYGYEQYF.

This clonotype was counted between two and nine times. This rearrangement joins TRBV28 to TRBJ2-7; TRBD1 is a possible D gene (6 bases). The CDR3 extends over 11 amino acids. Per the germline V gene, CDR1 is MDHEN and CDR2 is SYDVKM. Trimming removed 6 bases at V and 7 bases at J, with 10 bases between. CDR3 bases: TGTGCCAGCAGAACAGGGTGGGAGCAGTACTTC. Its translation: CASRTGWEQYF.

The chain has TRBV28 and TRBJ2-7; TRBD1 matches at 8 bases. The CDR3 totals 16 residues. Germline assignment: CDR1 MDHEN and CDR2 SYDVKM. The trim removed 4 bases at V and 3 bases at J, leaving 11 bases unmatched. Written as DNA, the CDR3 is TGTGCCAGCAGTTACGTAGGACAGGGCCCCCACTACGAGCAGTACTTC. It specifies CASSYVGQGPHYEQYF. Based on the CDR3 plus reference TRBV28 and TRBJ2-7, the full variable domain is DVKVTQSSRYLVKRTGEKVFLECVQDMDHENMFWYRQDPGLGLRLIYFSYDVKMKEKGDIPEGYSVSREKKERFSLILESASTNQTSMYLCASSYVGQGPHYEQYFGPGTRLTVT.

The chain recombines TRBV6-1 with TRBJ2-5; the match to TRBD1 covers 7 bases. J was trimmed by 4 bases and V by 8 bases; bases with no gene match: 7. The germline CDR1 and CDR2 sequences are MNHNS and SASEGT. This CDR3 region has 13 residues. For the CDR3, the DNA is TGTGCCAGCGGAAGACAGGGTGGAGAGACCCAGTACTTC. This gives the protein CASGRQGGETQYF.

This clonotype was observed a handful of times. The chain is built from TRBV20-1 and TRBJ2-4; TRBD1 matches 9 bases. The germline V gene has CDR1 DFQATT and CDR2 SNEGSKA (reference sequence). V dropped 3 bases and J dropped 11; count of bases not matched to a gene: 2. CDR3 length equals 11 residues. CDR3 in amino acids: CSARGQGFQYF. Here the CDR3 DNA reads TGCAGTGCTAGGGGACAGGGATTTCAGTACTTC.

The chain is built from TRBV7-9 and TRBJ2-7; a weak D match, TRBD1 (7 bases). The CDR3 spans 16 residues. The germline gives CDR1 SEHNR, CDR2 FQNEAQ (reference sequence). Trimming removed 6 bases from V and 6 bases from J, with 24 bases in between. The CDR3: CASSFLEGKGAREQYF. The DNA of the CDR3 is TGTGCCAGCAGTTTCCTGGAGGGAAAGGGGGCGCGCGAGCAGTACTTC. Looking up the rest from reference TRBV7-9 and TRBJ2-7 gives the full variable domain: DTGVSQNPRHKITKRGQNVTFRCDPISEHNRLYWYRQTLGQGPEFLTYFQNEAQLEKSRLLSDRFSAERPKGSFSTLEIQRTEQGDSAMYLCASSFLEGKGAREQYFGPGTRLTVT.

This chain's CDR3 is CASSVAAGRQETQYF. The DNA for the CDR3 is TGTGCCAGCAGCGTAGCCGCCGGGCGCCAAGAGACCCAGTACTTC. V usage is TRBV9 and J usage is TRBJ2-5, with no clear D. Germline lookup yields CDR1 SGDLS and CDR2 YYNGEE. Trimming shortened V by 0 bases and J by 1 base, and 10 bases separated the two germline ends. The CDR3 has 15 residues.

This clonotype came up a few times. The chain recombines TRBV12-3 or TRBV12-4 with TRBJ2-5; maybe TRBD1 (6 bases). This CDR3 is 15 amino acids long. Trimming stripped 3 bases from V and 5 bases from J, with 16 bases between. The CDR3 nucleotides are TGTGCCAGCAGTTTCATAGGGGGAATGGGGGAGACCCAGTACTTC. This sequence encodes CASSFIGGMGETQYF.

This clonotype came up many times. V is TRBV20-1 and J is TRBJ2-1; D unclear. V gave up 6 bases and J gave up 0 bases, with 12 bases separating them. Germline CDR1 DFQATT, CDR2 SNEGSKA (reference sequence). This CDR3 comprises 14 residues. The CDR3 is CSAVKSSSYNEQFF. In DNA, the CDR3 is TGCAGTGCCGTCAAGAGTAGCTCCTACAATGAGCAGTTCTTC.

This clonotype occurred many times. The V call is TRBV20-1, the J call TRBJ2-1, with D possibly matching TRBD2 (6 bases). V was trimmed by 5 bases and J by 10 bases, leaving 12 bases between them. The CDR3 has 11 residues. The germline V gene has CDR1 DFQATT and CDR2 SNEGSKA (reference sequence). The DNA of the CDR3 is TGCAGTGCTTTCGGGACTCCAGAGCAGTTCTTC. Protein: CSAFGTPEQFF.

This clonotype was detected ten times or more. The rearrangement uses TRBV5-1 and TRBJ1-5; no firm D call. The ends were cut back, 1 base at V and 4 bases at J, with 9 bases in the middle. Germline V gives CDR1 SGHRS, CDR2 YFSETQ. The length of the CDR3 is 14 residues. The CDR3 DNA follows: TGCGCCAGCAGCTTGTCGCCAGCTAATCAGCCCCAGCATTTT. It encodes CASSLSPANQPQHF. Based on the CDR3 plus reference TRBV5-1 and TRBJ1-5, the full variable domain is KAGVTQTPRYLIKTRGQQVTLSCSPISGHRSVSWYQQTPGQGLQFLFEYFSETQRNKGNFPGRFSGRQFSNSRSEMNVSTLELGDSALYLCASSLSPANQPQHFGDGTRLSIL.

This clonotype was seen repeatedly, ten times or more. The CDR3 DNA is TGTGCCAGCAGTCGGAATCGGGCTAGCGGGATTTACAATGAGCAGTTCTTC. Its protein product is CASSRNRASGIYNEQFF. The V call is TRBV28, the J call TRBJ2-1; 9 nucleotides match TRBD2. CDR1 and CDR2 from the germline V gene are MDHEN and SYDVKM. The CDR3 totals 17 residues. The ends lost 5 bases at V and 4 bases at J; junction bases unmatched: 12.

This chain joins TRBV7-9 and TRBJ1-3; possible D gene TRBD1, 5 bases. The V gene lost 3 bases and the J gene lost 1 base, with 7 bases spanning the gap. This CDR3 has 14 amino acids. Germline V gene sequence: CDR1 SEHNR, CDR2 FQNEAQ (reference sequence). CDR3 amino acids: CASSFRDSGNTIYF. The CDR3 DNA is TGTGCCAGCAGCTTCAGGGATTCTGGAAACACCATATATTTT.

This clonotype was observed a few times. The chain uses TRBV28 and TRBJ1-5; 9 bases fit TRBD1. Germline V lookup: CDR1 MDHEN, CDR2 SYDVKM. The J segment lost 5 bases and the V segment lost 6 bases, leaving 11 bases of the junction unmatched. This CDR3 spans 16 amino acids. CDR3 DNA: TGTGCCAGCAGACCAGCCGGGACAGGGAAAGATCAGCCCCAGCATTTT. It translates to CASRPAGTGKDQPQHF.

The sample holds a few counts of this clonotype. This sequence joins TRBV27 and TRBJ2-7; the D is unclear. Trimming took 5 bases from V and 3 from J, leaving 11 bases between them. The CDR3 is 13 amino acids. Germline V gene data show CDR1 as MNHEY and CDR2 as SMNVEV (reference sequence). CDR3 residues: CASSPSVNYEQYF. CDR3 in DNA: TGTGCCAGCAGTCCATCGGTCAACTACGAGCAGTACTTC.

This clonotype appeared a few times. The V and J genes are TRBV5-4 and TRBJ1-2; 8 bases fit TRBD1. The germline V gene has CDR1 SGHNT and CDR2 YYREEE (reference sequence). Germline trimming cut 4 bases from V and 4 bases from J; bases unmatched to any gene: 6. CDR3 length equals 14 residues. The CDR3 coding sequence is TGTGCCAGCAGCATTTGGACAGGGCCCTATGGCTACACCTTC. Translation gives CASSIWTGPYGYTF.

The table lists this clonotype with many counts. The CDR3 reads CSAPQGEVVQYF. The CDR3 DNA reads TGCAGTGCCCCCCAGGGGGAGGTAGTGCAGTACTTC. V gene TRBV20-1 combines with J gene TRBJ2-7; D possibly corresponds to TRBD1 (7 bases). CDR3 length: 12 amino acids. V lost 6 bases and J 9 bases, leaving 18 bases between the germline ends. Germline lookup yields CDR1 DFQATT and CDR2 SNEGSKA (reference sequence).

Notes on this clonotype: Since a much larger clone is just one base distant, this may be a read error. The chain has TRBV28 and TRBJ1-2; 10 bases map to TRBD1. The CDR3 sequence is 16 residues long. The V gene's germline CDR1 is MDHEN and CDR2 SYDVKM. CDR3: CAGSSERGTGAHRYTF. CDR3 bases: TGTGCCGGCAGTTCCGAAAGGGGGACAGGGGCTCATCGCTACACCTTC.

This clonotype was seen repeatedly, ten times or more. J is TRBJ2-3 and V is TRBV7-2; no clear D gene. The ends were cut back, 2 bases at V and 1 base at J, with 7 bases in the middle. This CDR3 has 14 amino acids. Germline CDR1 and CDR2: SGHTA and FQGNSA. CDR3 sequence reads: CASSLRSGTDTQYF. The DNA for the CDR3 is TGTGCCAGCAGCTTACGGAGCGGCACAGATACGCAGTATTTT.

There are a few counts of this clonotype. The chain has TRBV19 and TRBJ2-4; D not certain. The CDR3 is 16 residues long. V shed 5 bases and J shed 3 bases, with 17 bases lying between them. Germline CDR1 LNHDA, CDR2 SQIVND (reference sequence). The CDR3 bases are TGTGCCAGTAGTGTTTCCCAGGTCCTTTTCAAAAACATTCAGTACTTC. Its protein product is CASSVSQVLFKNIQYF.

The chain carries TRBV12-3 or TRBV12-4 and TRBJ2-1; 8 nucleotides line up with TRBD2. The CDR3 is 20 amino acids. Trimming took 4 bases from V and 0 from J; bases not matched to a gene: 17. CDR3 in amino acids: CASSSISGTRSFRSYNEQFF. The CDR3 DNA reads TGTGCCAGCAGTTCAATCTCCGGGACTAGAAGCTTTCGCTCCTACAATGAGCAGTTCTTC.